This TCR beta chain was sequenced in a study of blood T cell repertoires in COVID-19. Deletions cut 1 base from V and 0 bases from J, with 7 bases between. CDR1 SGHAT and CDR2 FQNNGV come from the germline V gene. The CDR3 extends over 15 amino acids. Sequenced by immunoSEQ multiplex PCR; TCRdb stores in-frame clones only, minus some. The sample has almost 400,000 clones; nearly 90% are singletons. The source material was PBMCs or T cells enriched from blood (not recorded which). This TCR was sampled from a woman aged 25 to 39 who had recovered from COVID-19. V is TRBV11-2 and J is TRBJ1-3; D is unclear. The CDR3 bases are TGTGCCAGCAGCTTAGGGGCGATCTCTGGAAACACCATATATTTT. It encodes CASSLGAISGNTIYF.